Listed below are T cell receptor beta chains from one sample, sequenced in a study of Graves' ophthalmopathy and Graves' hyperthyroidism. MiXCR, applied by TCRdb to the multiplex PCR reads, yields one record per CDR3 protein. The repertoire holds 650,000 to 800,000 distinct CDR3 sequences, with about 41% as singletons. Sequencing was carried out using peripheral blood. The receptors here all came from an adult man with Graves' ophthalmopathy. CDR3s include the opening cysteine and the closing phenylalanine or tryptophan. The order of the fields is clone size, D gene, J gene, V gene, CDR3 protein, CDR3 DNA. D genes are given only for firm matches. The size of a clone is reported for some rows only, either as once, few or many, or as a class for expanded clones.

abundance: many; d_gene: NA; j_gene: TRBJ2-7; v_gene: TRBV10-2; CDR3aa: CASGFGRRGTYEQYF; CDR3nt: TGCGCCAGCGGGTTCGGACGACGGGGAACCTACGAGCAGTACTTC
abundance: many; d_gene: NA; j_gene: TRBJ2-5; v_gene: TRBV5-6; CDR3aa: CASSQLADVQETQYF; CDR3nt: TGTGCCAGCAGCCAACTAGCAGATGTACAAGAGACCCAGTACTTC
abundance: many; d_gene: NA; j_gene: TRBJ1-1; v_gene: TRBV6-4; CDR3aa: CASSRQDGTEAFF; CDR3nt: TGTGCCAGCAGCAGACAGGACGGCACTGAAGCTTTCTTT
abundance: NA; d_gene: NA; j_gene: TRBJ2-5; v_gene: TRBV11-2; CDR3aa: CASSSGTVTETQYF; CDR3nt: TGTGCCAGCAGCTCAGGGACGGTCACGGAGACCCAGTACTTC
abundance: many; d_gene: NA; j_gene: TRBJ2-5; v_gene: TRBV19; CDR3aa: CASSIARQETQYF; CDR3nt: TGTGCCAGTAGTATAGCTCGCCAAGAGACCCAGTACTTC
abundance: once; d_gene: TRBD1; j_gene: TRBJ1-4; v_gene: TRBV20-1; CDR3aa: CSAIDRVNEKLFF; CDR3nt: TGCAGTGCTATTGACAGGGTGAATGAAAAACTGTTTTTT
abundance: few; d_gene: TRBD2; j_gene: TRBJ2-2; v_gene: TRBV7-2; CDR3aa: CASSFREAPNTGELFF; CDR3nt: TGTGCCAGCAGCTTTCGGGAGGCTCCGAACACCGGGGAGCTGTTTTTT
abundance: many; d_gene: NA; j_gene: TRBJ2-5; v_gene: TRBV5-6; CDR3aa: CASSSAGIETQYF; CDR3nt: TGTGCCAGCAGCTCGGCTGGGATTGAGACCCAGTACTTC
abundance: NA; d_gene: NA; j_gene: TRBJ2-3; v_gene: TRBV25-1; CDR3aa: CASTPPRSYTQYF; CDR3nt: TGTGCCAGCACCCCCCCGAGATCTTATACGCAGTATTTT
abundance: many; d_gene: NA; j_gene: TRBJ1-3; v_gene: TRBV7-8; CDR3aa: CASSKGVASGNTIYF; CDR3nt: TGTGCCAGCTCCAAGGGGGTGGCCTCTGGAAACACCATATATTTT
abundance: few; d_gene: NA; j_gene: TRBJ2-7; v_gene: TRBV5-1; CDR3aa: CASSLVSGITYEQYF; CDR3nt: TGCGCCAGCAGCTTGGTGAGTGGCATTACCTACGAGCAGTACTTC
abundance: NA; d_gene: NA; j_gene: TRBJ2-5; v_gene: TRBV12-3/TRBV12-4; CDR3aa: CASSRVGGAQETQYF; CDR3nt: TGTGCCAGCAGCCGCGTTGGAGGGGCCCAAGAGACCCAGTACTTC
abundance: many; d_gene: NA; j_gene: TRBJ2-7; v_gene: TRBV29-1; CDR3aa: CSVLGGTYEQYF; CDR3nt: TGCAGCGTTCTGGGTGGTACCTACGAGCAGTACTTC
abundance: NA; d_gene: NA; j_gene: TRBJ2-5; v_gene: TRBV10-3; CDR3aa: CAISGGGVAETQYF; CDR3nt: TGTGCCATCAGTGGAGGGGGGGTAGCGGAGACCCAGTACTTC
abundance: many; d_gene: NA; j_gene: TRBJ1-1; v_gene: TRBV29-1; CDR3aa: CSAVIGEGTEAFF; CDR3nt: TGCAGCGCCGTGATAGGGGAGGGCACTGAAGCTTTCTTT
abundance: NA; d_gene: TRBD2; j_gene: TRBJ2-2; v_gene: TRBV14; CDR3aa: CASSPSLAGWDTGELFF; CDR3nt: TGTGCCAGCAGCCCCTCCCTAGCGGGCTGGGACACCGGGGAGCTGTTTTTT
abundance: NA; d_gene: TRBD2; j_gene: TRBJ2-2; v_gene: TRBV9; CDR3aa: CASSVGTGGPGELFF; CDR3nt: TGTGCCAGCAGCGTGGGAACGGGAGGGCCCGGGGAGCTGTTTTTT
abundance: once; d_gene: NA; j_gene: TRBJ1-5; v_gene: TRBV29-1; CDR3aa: CSVARLAGAETQHF; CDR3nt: TGCAGCGTCGCACGACTAGCGGGAGCAGAGACCCAGCATTTT
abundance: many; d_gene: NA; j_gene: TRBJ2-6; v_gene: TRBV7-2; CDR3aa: CASSPPTGWVNVLTF; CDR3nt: TGTGCCAGCAGCCCGCCTACAGGGTGGGTCAACGTCCTGACTTTC
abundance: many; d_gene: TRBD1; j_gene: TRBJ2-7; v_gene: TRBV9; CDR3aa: CASSLQGAPYEQYF; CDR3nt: TGTGCCAGCAGCTTACAGGGGGCCCCTTACGAGCAGTACTTC
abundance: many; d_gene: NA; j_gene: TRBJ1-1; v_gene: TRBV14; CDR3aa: CASSPARGILEAFF; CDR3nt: TGTGCCAGCAGCCCAGCGCGGGGGATACTTGAAGCTTTCTTT
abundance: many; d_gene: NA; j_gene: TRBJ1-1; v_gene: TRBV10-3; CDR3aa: CAISDGGSEAFF; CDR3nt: TGTGCCATCAGTGACGGGGGGAGTGAAGCTTTCTTT
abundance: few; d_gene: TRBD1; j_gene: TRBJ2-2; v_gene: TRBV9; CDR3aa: CASSRDGTGELFF; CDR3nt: TGTGCCAGCAGCCGAGACGGGACAGGTGAACTGTTTTTT
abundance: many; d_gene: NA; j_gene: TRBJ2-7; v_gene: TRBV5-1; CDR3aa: CASSLDPFEQYF; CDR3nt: TGCGCCAGCAGCTTGGATCCTTTCGAGCAGTACTTC
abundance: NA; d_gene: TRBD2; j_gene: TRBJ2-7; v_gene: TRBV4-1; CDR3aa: CASSQGISREKLAGQYF; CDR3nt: TGCGCCAGCAGCCAAGGAATTTCTAGGGAAAAACTAGCGGGGCAGTACTTC
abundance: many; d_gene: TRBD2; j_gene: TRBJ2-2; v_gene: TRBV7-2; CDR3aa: CASSPGLAGELFF; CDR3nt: TGTGCCAGCTCGCCGGGACTAGCCGGGGAGCTGTTTTTT
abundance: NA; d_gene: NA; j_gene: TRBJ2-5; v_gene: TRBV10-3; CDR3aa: CAISVSEDSNQPQYF; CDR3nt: TGTGCCATCAGTGTAAGTGAGGATAGCAATCAGCCCCAGTACTTC
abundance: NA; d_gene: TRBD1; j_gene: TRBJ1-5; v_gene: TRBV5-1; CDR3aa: CASSRTGASNQPQHF; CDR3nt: TGCGCCAGCAGTAGGACAGGGGCAAGCAATCAGCCCCAGCATTTT
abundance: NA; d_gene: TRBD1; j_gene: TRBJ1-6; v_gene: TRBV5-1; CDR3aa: CASSWLGQGTASPLHF; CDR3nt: TGCGCCAGCAGCTGGTTGGGACAGGGGACGGCTTCACCCCTCCACTTT
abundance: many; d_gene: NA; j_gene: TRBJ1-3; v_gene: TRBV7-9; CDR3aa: CASADDSGIGNTIYF; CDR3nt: TGTGCCAGCGCTGATGACTCTGGAATTGGAAACACCATATATTTT
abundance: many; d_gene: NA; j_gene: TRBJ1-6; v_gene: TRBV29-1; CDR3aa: CSVRSSYNSPLHF; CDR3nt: TGCAGCGTCCGAAGCTCCTATAATTCACCCCTCCACTTT
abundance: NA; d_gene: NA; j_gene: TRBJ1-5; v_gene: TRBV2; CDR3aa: CASSEAERKQETQHF; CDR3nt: TGTGCCAGCAGTGAAGCCGAGCGGAAACAAGAGACCCAGCATTTT
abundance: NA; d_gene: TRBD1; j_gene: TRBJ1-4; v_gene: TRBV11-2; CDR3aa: CASSVDRGHEKLFF; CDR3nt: TGTGCCAGCAGCGTCGACAGGGGGCATGAAAAACTGTTTTTT
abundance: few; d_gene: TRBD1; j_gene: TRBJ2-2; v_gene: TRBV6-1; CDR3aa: CASSSNLGQGDTGELFF; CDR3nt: TGTGCCAGCAGTTCCAACCTCGGACAGGGGGACACCGGGGAGCTGTTTTTT
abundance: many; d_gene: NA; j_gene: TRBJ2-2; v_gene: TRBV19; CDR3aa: CASSIGGELFF; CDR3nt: TGTGCCAGTAGTATCGGCGGGGAGCTGTTTTTT
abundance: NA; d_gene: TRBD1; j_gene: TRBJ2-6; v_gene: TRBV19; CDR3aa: CASSIGFQGAGANVLTF; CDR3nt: TGTGCCAGTAGTATAGGGTTCCAGGGGGCTGGGGCCAACGTCCTGACTTTC
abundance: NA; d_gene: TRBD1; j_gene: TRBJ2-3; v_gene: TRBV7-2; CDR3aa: CASSSGQGSDAQYF; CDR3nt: TGTGCCAGCAGCTCTGGACAGGGTTCAGATGCGCAGTATTTT
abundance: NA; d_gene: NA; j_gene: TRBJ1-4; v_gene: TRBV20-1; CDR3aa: CSARDSGGVTNEKLFF; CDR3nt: TGCAGTGCTAGAGATAGCGGGGGGGTAACTAATGAAAAACTGTTTTTT
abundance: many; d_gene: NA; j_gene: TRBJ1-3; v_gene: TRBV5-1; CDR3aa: CASSLEGELGNTIYF; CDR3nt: TGCGCCAGCAGCTTGGAGGGGGAACTTGGAAACACCATATATTTT
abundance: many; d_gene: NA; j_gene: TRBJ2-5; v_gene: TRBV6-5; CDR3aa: CASSYSWRVGETQYF; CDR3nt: TGTGCCAGCAGTTACTCTTGGAGGGTAGGGGAGACCCAGTACTTC
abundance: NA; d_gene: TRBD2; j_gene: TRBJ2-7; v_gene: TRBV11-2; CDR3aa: CASSLAEISGYYEQYF; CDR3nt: TGTGCCAGCAGCTTGGCCGAGATTAGCGGGTACTACGAGCAGTACTTC
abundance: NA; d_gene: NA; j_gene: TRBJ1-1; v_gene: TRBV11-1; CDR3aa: CASSSLEKGTEAFF; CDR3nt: TGTGCCAGCAGCAGTTTGGAAAAGGGTACCGAAGCTTTCTTT
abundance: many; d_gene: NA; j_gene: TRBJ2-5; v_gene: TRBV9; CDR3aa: CASSVGGRYQETQYF; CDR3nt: TGTGCCAGCAGCGTAGGGGGGCGATACCAAGAGACCCAGTACTTC
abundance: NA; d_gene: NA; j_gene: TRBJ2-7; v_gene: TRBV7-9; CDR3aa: CASSFAGKYYEQYF; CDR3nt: TGTGCCAGCAGCTTCGCAGGGAAGTACTACGAGCAGTACTTC
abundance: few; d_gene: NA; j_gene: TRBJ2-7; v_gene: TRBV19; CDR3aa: CATTPGHEVYEQYF; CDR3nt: TGTGCCACCACACCGGGACACGAAGTTTACGAGCAGTACTTC
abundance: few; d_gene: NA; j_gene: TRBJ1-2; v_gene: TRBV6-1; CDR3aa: CASSEWAGVYGYTF; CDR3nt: TGTGCCAGCAGTGAATGGGCGGGGGTCTATGGCTACACCTTC
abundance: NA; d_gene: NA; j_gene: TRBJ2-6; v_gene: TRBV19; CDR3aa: CASSIVAGDSYGANVLTF; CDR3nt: TGTGCCAGTAGTATAGTGGCAGGGGATTCCTATGGGGCCAACGTCCTGACTTTC
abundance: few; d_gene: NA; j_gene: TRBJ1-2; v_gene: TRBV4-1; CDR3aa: CASSQVLMANYGYTF; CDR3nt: TGCGCCAGCAGCCAAGTGTTGATGGCTAACTATGGCTACACCTTC
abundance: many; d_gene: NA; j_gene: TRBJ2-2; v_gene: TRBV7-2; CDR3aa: CASTQGAGGELFF; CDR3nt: TGTGCCAGCACCCAGGGAGCGGGCGGGGAGCTGTTTTTT
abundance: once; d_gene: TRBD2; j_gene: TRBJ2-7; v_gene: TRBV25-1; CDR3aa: CASNLERLAGGPSYEQYF; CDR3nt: TGTGCCAGCAATTTGGAGCGACTAGCGGGGGGGCCCTCCTACGAGCAGTACTTC
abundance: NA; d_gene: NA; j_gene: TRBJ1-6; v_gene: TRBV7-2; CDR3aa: CASSFGSGGDSPLHF; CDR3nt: TGTGCCAGCAGCTTTGGCAGTGGTGGCGATTCACCCCTCCACTTT
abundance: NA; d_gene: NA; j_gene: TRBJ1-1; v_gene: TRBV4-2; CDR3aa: CASSQEQNTEAFF; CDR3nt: TGTGCCAGCAGCCAAGAACAGAACACTGAAGCTTTCTTT
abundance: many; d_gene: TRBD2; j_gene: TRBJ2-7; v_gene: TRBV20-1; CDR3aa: CSARGLAGSSYEQYF; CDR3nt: TGCAGTGCTAGAGGACTAGCGGGATCTTCCTACGAGCAGTACTTC
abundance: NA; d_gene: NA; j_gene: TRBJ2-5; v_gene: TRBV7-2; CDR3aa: CASSSLGRGASETQYF; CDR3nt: TGTGCCAGCAGCTCCCTCGGACGGGGGGCGAGCGAGACCCAGTACTTC